What follows are 13 T cell receptor beta chains derived from one specimen sequenced in a study of T-cell reconstitution after alpha-beta-depleted transplantation in children. Unique molecular identifiers were built into the TCRbeta library. One entry per CDR3 protein, called by TCRdb with MiXCR from the PCR reads. The table includes 440,000 or so distinct CDR3 sequences, around 9.9% detected once. Sequenced material: PBMCs from the stem cell graft donor, taken from the stem cell graft. The receptor set was obtained from a human donor who donated a stem cell graft to a child with acute myeloid leukemia.

This clonotype showed up just a few times. The J gene is TRBJ2-5, the V gene TRBV2; D may match TRBD1 or TRBD2 (5 bases each). Per the germline V gene, CDR1 is SNHLY and CDR2 is FYNNEI. Deletions cut 0 bases from V and 5 bases from J, with 25 bases between. The CDR3 is 19 amino acids. Written as DNA, the CDR3 is TGTGCCAGCAGTGAAGCGCTTCGGCCCGGGGCAGGGCTTCAGGAGACCCAGTACTTC. This codes for CASSEALRPGAGLQETQYF. Based on the CDR3 plus reference TRBV2 and TRBJ2-5, the full variable domain is EPEVTQTPSHQVTQMGQEVILRCVPISNHLYFYWYRQILGQKVEFLVSFYNNEISEKSEIFDDQFSVERPDGSNFTLKIRSTKLEDSAMYFCASSEALRPGAGLQETQYFGPGTRLLVL.

In this sample, this clonotype turned up a few times. This chain connects TRBV10-1 to TRBJ2-2; TRBD1 aligns across 8 bases. The CDR3 totals 16 residues. Germline CDR1 and CDR2: WNHNN and SYGVQD (reference sequence). V trimming: 5 bases; J trimming: 6 bases; junction bases outside the gene matches: 11. The CDR3 DNA sequence: TGCGCCAGCAGTAGCACCGGGACAGGAGGTTCCGGGGAGCTGTTTTTT. This gives the protein CASSSTGTGGSGELFF.

This clonotype has more than one count but fewer than ten. The chain uses TRBV6-5 and TRBJ1-2; TRBD1 might be the D (5 bases). CDR1 is MNHEY, CDR2 SVGAGI, per germline. Trimming stripped 2 bases from V and 4 bases from J, with 14 bases between. This CDR3 spans 15 amino acids. CDR3 DNA: TGTGCCAGCAGTTACAGTCAGGGCGCGAGCTATGGCTACACCTTC. Protein product: CASSYSQGASYGYTF.

This clonotype was found many times. V and J are TRBV7-2 and TRBJ1-5, with D uncertain. The ends were cut back, 1 base at V and 6 bases at J, with 7 bases in the middle. From germline, CDR1 is SGHTA and CDR2 FQGNSA. The CDR3 runs to 13 residues. The CDR3 reads CASSLDSGQPQHF. In DNA form, the CDR3 reads TGTGCCAGCAGCTTAGACTCTGGTCAGCCCCAGCATTTT.

The chain has TRBV5-6 and TRBJ2-3; weak D call: TRBD1 (5 bases). The CDR3 sequence is 13 residues long. The germline V and J ends were trimmed by 5 bases and 6 bases, with 13 bases remaining between them. CDR1 and CDR2 (germline): SGHDT, YYEEEE. The CDR3 DNA sequence: TGTGCCAGCAGGATCCCTGGGGCGGATACGCAGTATTTT. Translated, it gives CASRIPGADTQYF.

This clonotype has at least ten counts. The chain joins TRBV25-1 to TRBJ2-7, with 11 bases matching TRBD1. The CDR3 extends over 13 amino acids. After removal of 7 bases from V and 4 bases from J, the junction contained 3 bases not matched to a gene. CDR1 is MGHDK and CDR2 is SYGVNS in the germline V gene. The DNA for the CDR3 is TGTGCCAGCACTGGACAGGGGGCTTACGAGCAGTACTTC. Its protein is CASTGQGAYEQYF.

The V and J genes are TRBV6-1 and TRBJ2-1; TRBD1 matches 7 bases. CDR3 size: 15 residues. Germline V gene sequence: CDR1 MNHNS, CDR2 SASEGT. The V gene end was trimmed by 7 bases and the J gene end by 3 bases; junction bases not matched to a gene: 9. The CDR3 nucleotides read TGTGCCAGCACCGAGCAGACAGGGTTCTACAATGAGCAGTTCTTC. Its translation: CASTEQTGFYNEQFF.

Only a few counts were recorded for this clonotype. The V call is TRBV6-1, the J call TRBJ2-7; no clear D. V lost 5 bases to trimming and J lost 4 bases, with 15 bases between them. From germline, CDR1 is MNHNS and CDR2 SASEGT. The CDR3 runs 14 residues. The CDR3 is CASSPGLWGYEQYV. The DNA for the CDR3 is TGTGCCAGCAGTCCAGGCTTGTGGGGTTACGAGCAGTACGTC.

Of note for this clonotype: A read error is possible here, since a much larger clone lies one base away. The CDR3: CASGLVGGTGELFF. CDR3 coding DNA: TGCGCCAGCGGACTAGTGGGAGGGACCGGGGAGCTGTTTTTT. This chain joins TRBV5-1 and TRBJ2-2, with 7 nucleotides matching TRBD2. Looked up from germline, CDR1 is SGHRS and CDR2 is YFSETQ. The V and J ends lost 7 bases and 5 bases, in that order; junction bases with no gene match: 8. This CDR3 region has 14 residues.

This chain links TRBV6-5 with TRBJ2-2; TRBD2 might be the D (5 bases). From germline, CDR1 is MNHEY and CDR2 SVGAGI. Deletions cut 0 bases from V and 4 bases from J, with 15 bases between. CDR3 size: 17 residues. CDR3 sequence reads: CASSYSSSRGSTGELFF. Written as DNA, the CDR3 is TGTGCCAGCAGTTACTCGAGTTCACGGGGATCCACCGGGGAGCTGTTTTTT.

This clonotype was seen only a few times. The CDR3 coding sequence is TGTGCCAGCAGCTTATACGGGACAGGTCCGTACAATGAGCAGTTCTTC. Encoded protein: CASSLYGTGPYNEQFF. This sequence joins TRBV7-2 and TRBJ2-1; 8 nucleotides match TRBD1. The CDR3 contains 16 residues. From germline, CDR1 is SGHTA and CDR2 FQGNSA. V lost 2 bases, J lost 4 bases, and 7 bases stayed unmatched.

The V and J genes are TRBV10-1 and TRBJ2-1; no firm D call. The CDR3 has 12 amino acids. The V and J ends lost 1 base and 8 bases respectively, with 6 bases between them. Germline V CDR1 and CDR2: WNHNN, SYGVQD (reference sequence). The CDR3 sequence is CASSEWRDEQFF. DNA for the CDR3: TGCGCCAGCAGTGAGTGGCGCGATGAGCAGTTCTTC.

The chain recombines TRBV12-3 or TRBV12-4 with TRBJ2-2, with 10 bases that match TRBD2. The CDR3 totals 15 residues. Trimming cost V 7 bases and J 5 bases; bases outside gene matches: 7. CDR3 region: CASNLAGAVTGELFF. CDR3 bases: TGTGCCAGCAACCTAGCGGGGGCGGTTACCGGGGAGCTGTTTTTT.